Presented here are 15 T cell receptor beta chains from one specimen sequenced in a study of blood T cell repertoires in COVID-19. Data came from immunoSEQ multiplex PCR; TCRdb stores just in-frame clones and leaves some out. The profile shows 140,000 or so clones, approximately 86% of them singletons. The sequencing input was peripheral blood. These receptors all stem from a human donor in a cohort sampled during active COVID-19.

This sequence joins TRBV28 and TRBJ2-7; TRBD1 is a possible D gene (6 bases). The CDR3 has 16 residues. V dropped 4 bases and J dropped 0 bases, with 16 bases sitting between them. Germline values: CDR1 MDHEN, CDR2 SYDVKM. The CDR3 DNA sequence: TGTGCCAGCAGTTCACCCAGGGGCGGACACTCCTACGAGCAGTACTTC. Its protein is CASSSPRGGHSYEQYF.

The CDR3 nucleotides are TGTGCCAGCAGGCCCCTAGGCGGAAACACCATATATTTT. Protein: CASRPLGGNTIYF. The rearrangement links TRBV28 to TRBJ1-3; D not certain. Deletions cut 6 bases from V and 4 bases from J, with 10 bases between. The germline V gene encodes CDR1 MDHEN and CDR2 SYDVKM. The CDR3 has 13 amino acids.

The chain is built from TRBV6-5 and TRBJ2-2; tentatively, D is TRBD1 (5 bases). With 5 bases removed from V and 7 bases from J, the gap between germline ends came to 11 bases. CDR3 size: 13 residues. Germline loops: CDR1 MNHEY, CDR2 SVGAGI. CDR3 DNA sequence: TGTGCCAGCAGTCTGCGACAGTTCGGGGAGCTGTTTTTT. Translation gives CASSLRQFGELFF.

The chain combines TRBV28 with TRBJ1-3; no clear D gene. Germline CDR1 is MDHEN and CDR2 is SYDVKM. The CDR3 totals 17 residues. Trimming shortened V by 3 bases and J by 0 bases, and 15 bases separated the two germline ends. CDR3 nucleotide sequence: TGTGCCAGCAGTTTGAGGGCTTGGTATACCTCTGGAAACACCATATATTTT. Translating it yields CASSLRAWYTSGNTIYF.

The CDR3 DNA is TGCGCCAGCAGGGTCTCGGGGACATCACAAGAGACCCAGTACTTC. Protein sequence: CASRVSGTSQETQYF. This chain joins TRBV10-1 and TRBJ2-5; tentative D call: TRBD1 (6 bases). This CDR3 contains 15 residues. Germline assignment: CDR1 WNHNN and CDR2 SYGVQD (reference sequence). V gave up 6 bases and J gave up 2 bases, with 16 bases separating them.

The chain uses TRBV7-2 and TRBJ2-7; weak D call: TRBD1 (7 bases). The CDR3 runs 14 residues. The germline V gene encodes CDR1 SGHTA and CDR2 FQGNSA. Deletions cut 6 bases from V and 0 bases from J, with 12 bases between. The CDR3 protein is CASRPGGLSYEQYF. The CDR3 nucleotides read TGTGCCAGCAGACCAGGGGGGCTCTCCTACGAGCAGTACTTC.

The rearrangement uses TRBV27 and TRBJ1-2, with D possibly TRBD1 on 6 matching bases. The CDR3 runs to 14 residues. Trimming removed 3 bases at V and 4 bases at J, with 12 bases between. Germline CDR1 MNHEY, CDR2 SMNVEV (reference sequence). As DNA, the CDR3 is TGTGCCAGCAGTTTGTTGGACAGTCCCTATGGCTACACCTTC. Its translation: CASSLLDSPYGYTF.

This chain joins TRBV25-1 and TRBJ1-4; tentatively, D is TRBD1 (6 bases). This CDR3 is built from 13 residues. The V gene lost 11 bases and the J gene lost 6 bases, with 16 bases spanning the gap. The V gene's germline CDR1 is MGHDK and CDR2 SYGVNS. Here the CDR3 reads CASQGRRDEKLFF. CDR3 in DNA: TGTGCCTCCCAGGGGCGCAGGGATGAAAAACTGTTTTTT.

The chain carries TRBV12-3 or TRBV12-4 and TRBJ1-6, with a possible D match to TRBD1 (5 bases). Between the trimmed V and J ends, which lost 5 bases and 10 bases, there was a span of 12 bases. This CDR3 region has 13 residues. CDR3 sequence: CASSAIQGSPLHF. For the CDR3, the DNA is TGTGCCAGCAGTGCGATTCAGGGATCACCCCTCCACTTT.

This chain connects TRBV27 to TRBJ1-5; D is unclear. The V end lost 3 bases, the J end lost 4 bases, and 7 bases lay between the germline ends. Per germline, CDR1 MNHEY and CDR2 SMNVEV (reference sequence). The CDR3 is 13 amino acids. The CDR3 DNA reads TGTGCCAGCAGTTTGGCAGGAAATCAGCCCCAGCATTTT. Its protein product is CASSLAGNQPQHF.

The chain links TRBV2 to TRBJ1-2, with D perhaps TRBD1 (6 bases). Per the germline V gene, CDR1 is SNHLY and CDR2 is FYNNEI. Trimming cost V 10 bases and J 7 bases, with 16 bases left between them. This CDR3 comprises 12 residues. CDR3 protein: CATLRDISGYTF. CDR3 bases: TGTGCCACCCTCAGGGACATTTCTGGCTACACCTTC.

The chain recombines TRBV5-6 with TRBJ2-4; the D gene is possibly TRBD2 (6 bases). The CDR3 is 13 residues long. V lost 7 bases and J lost 8, with 16 bases in between. CDR1 is SGHDT, CDR2 YYEEEE, per germline. The CDR3 DNA follows: TGTGCCAGCTCATCAGGGAGGAGTCACATTCAGTACTTC. This codes for CASSSGRSHIQYF.

The gene calls are TRBV2 and TRBJ2-1; 9 positions match TRBD2. Germline assignment: CDR1 SNHLY and CDR2 FYNNEI. The CDR3 spans 11 residues. V dropped 10 bases and J dropped 8; count of bases not matched to a gene: 3. CDR3 loop: CATERGDEQFF. The DNA of the CDR3 is TGTGCCACCGAGCGGGGGGATGAGCAGTTCTTC.

This rearrangement joins TRBV28 to TRBJ1-1; 11 bases line up with TRBD1. J gave up 2 bases and V 6 bases, and 8 bases lay outside the gene matches. Germline V gives CDR1 MDHEN, CDR2 SYDVKM. The CDR3 runs 16 residues. CDR3 coding DNA: TGTGCCAGCAGCCAGCCCCGGACAGGGGGCAACACTGAAGCTTTCTTT. Protein sequence: CASSQPRTGGNTEAFF.

The chain has TRBV10-2 and TRBJ1-1, with D possibly TRBD1 on 5 matching bases. The CDR3 covers 12 residues. Trimming stripped 9 bases from V and 1 base from J, with 9 bases between. CDR1 and CDR2 (germline): WSHSY, SAAADI. CDR3: CASFTGNTEAFF. CDR3 coding DNA: TGCGCCAGTTTTACAGGGAACACTGAAGCTTTCTTT.